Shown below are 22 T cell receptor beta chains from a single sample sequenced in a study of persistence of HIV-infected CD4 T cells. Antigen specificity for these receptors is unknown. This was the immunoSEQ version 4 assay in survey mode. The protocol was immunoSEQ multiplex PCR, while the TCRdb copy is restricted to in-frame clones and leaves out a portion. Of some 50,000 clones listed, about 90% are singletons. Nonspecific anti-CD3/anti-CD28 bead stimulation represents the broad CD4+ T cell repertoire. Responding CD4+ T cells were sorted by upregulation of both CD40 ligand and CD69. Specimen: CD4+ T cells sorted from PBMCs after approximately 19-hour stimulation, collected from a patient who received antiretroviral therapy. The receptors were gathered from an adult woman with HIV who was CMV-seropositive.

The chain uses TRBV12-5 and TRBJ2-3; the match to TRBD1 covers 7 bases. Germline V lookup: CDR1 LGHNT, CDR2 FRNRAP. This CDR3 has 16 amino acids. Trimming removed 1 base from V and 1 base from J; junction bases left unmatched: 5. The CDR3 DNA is TGTGCTAGTGGTTTGGCCTACAGGGGACGCACAGATACGCAGTATTTT. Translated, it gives CASGLAYRGRTDTQYF. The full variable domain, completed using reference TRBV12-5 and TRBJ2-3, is DARVTQTPRHKVTEMGQEVTMRCQPILGHNTVFWYRQTMMQGLELLAYFRNRAPLDDSGMPKDRFSAEMPDATLATLKIQPSEPRDSAVYFCASGLAYRGRTDTQYFGPGTRLTVL.

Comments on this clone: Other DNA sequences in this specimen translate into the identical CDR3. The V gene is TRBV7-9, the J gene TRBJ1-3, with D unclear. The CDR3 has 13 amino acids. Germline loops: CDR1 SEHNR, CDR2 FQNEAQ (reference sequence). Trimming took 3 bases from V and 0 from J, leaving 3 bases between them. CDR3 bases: TGTGCCAGCAGCTTGAGCTCTGGAAACACCATATATTTT. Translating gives CASSLSSGNTIYF.

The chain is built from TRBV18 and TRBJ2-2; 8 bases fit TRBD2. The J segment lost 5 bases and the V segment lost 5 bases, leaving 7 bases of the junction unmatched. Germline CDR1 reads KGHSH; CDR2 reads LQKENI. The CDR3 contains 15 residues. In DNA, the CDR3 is TGTGCCAGCTCATCGAGCGGGGGTCTGACCGGGGAGCTGTTTTTT. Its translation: CASSSSGGLTGELFF. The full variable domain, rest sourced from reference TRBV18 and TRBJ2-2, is NAGVMQNPRHLVRRRGQEARLRCSPMKGHSHVYWYRQLPEEGLKFMVYLQKENIIDESGMPKERFSAEFPKEGPSILRIQQVVRGDSAAYFCASSSSGGLTGELFFGEGSRLTVL.

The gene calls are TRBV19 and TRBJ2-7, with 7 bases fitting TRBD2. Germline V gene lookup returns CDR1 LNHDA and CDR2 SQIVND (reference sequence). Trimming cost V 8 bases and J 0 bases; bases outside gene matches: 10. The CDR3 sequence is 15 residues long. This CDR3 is CASSTHGGVSYEQYF. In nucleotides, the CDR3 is TGTGCCAGTTCTACCCATGGGGGGGTCTCCTACGAGCAGTACTTC. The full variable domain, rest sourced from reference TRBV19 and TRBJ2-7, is DGGITQSPKYLFRKEGQNVTLSCEQNLNHDAMYWYRQDPGQGLRLIYYSQIVNDFQKGDIAEGYSVSREKKESFPLTVTSAQKNPTAFYLCASSTHGGVSYEQYFGPGTRLTVT.

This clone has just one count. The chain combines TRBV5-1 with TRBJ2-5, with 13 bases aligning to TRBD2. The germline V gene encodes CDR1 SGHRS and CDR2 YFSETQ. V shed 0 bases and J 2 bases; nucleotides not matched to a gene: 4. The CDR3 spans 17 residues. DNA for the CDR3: TGCGCCAGCAGCTTGGGGGCGGGACTAGCGGGACAAGAGACCCAGTACTTC. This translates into CASSLGAGLAGQETQYF.

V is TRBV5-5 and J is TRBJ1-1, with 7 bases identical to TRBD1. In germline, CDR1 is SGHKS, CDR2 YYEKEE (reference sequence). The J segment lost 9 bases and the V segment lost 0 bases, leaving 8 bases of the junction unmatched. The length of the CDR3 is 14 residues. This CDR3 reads CASSLDPGQSQAFF. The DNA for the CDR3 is TGTGCCAGCAGCTTGGACCCGGGACAGAGTCAAGCTTTCTTT.

In DNA form, the CDR3 reads TGTGCCAGCAGCCATCCCTCAGACAGGTCTATCTCTGGGGCCAACGTCCTGACTTTC. It specifies CASSHPSDRSISGANVLTF. The chain joins TRBV27 to TRBJ2-6; a weak D match, TRBD1 (6 bases). CDR3 length: 19 residues. The V gene lost 6 bases and the J gene lost 0 bases, with 21 bases spanning the gap. Germline values: CDR1 MNHEY, CDR2 SMNVEV (reference sequence).

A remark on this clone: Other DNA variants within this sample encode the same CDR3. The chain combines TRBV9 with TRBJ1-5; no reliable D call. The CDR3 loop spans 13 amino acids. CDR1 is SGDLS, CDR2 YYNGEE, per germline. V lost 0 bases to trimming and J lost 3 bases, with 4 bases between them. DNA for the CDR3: TGTGCCAGCAGCGTAGGGTCCAATCAGCCCCAGCATTTT. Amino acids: CASSVGSNQPQHF.

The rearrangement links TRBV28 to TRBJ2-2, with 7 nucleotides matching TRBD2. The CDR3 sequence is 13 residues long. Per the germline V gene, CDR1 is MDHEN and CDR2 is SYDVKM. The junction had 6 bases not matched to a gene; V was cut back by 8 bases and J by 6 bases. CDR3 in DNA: TGTGCCAGCGGGACTACAATCCCCGGGGAGCTGTTTTTT. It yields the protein CASGTTIPGELFF.

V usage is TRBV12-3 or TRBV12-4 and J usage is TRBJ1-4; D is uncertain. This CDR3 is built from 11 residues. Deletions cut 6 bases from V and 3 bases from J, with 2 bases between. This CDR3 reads CASSPNEKLFF. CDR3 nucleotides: TGTGCCAGCAGCCCTAATGAAAAACTGTTTTTT.

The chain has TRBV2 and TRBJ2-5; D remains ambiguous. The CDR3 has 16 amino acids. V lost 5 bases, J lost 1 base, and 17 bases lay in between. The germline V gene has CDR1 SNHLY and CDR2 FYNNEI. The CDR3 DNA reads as TGTGCCAGCAGTCAACCCTTGGGTGGAGTCCAAGAGACCCAGTACTTC. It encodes CASSQPLGGVQETQYF.

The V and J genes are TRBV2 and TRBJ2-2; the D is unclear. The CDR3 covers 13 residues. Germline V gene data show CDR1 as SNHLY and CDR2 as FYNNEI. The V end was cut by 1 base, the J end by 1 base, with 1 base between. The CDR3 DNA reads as TGTGCCAGCAGTGAAGAGAACACCGGGGAGCTGTTTTTT. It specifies CASSEENTGELFF.

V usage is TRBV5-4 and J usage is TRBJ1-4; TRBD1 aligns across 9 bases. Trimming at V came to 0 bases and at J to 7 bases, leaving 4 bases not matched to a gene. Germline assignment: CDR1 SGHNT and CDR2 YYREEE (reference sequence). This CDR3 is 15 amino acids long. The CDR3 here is CASSLDRGQGEKLFF. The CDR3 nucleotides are TGTGCCAGCAGCTTGGACAGGGGGCAGGGTGAAAAACTGTTTTTT.

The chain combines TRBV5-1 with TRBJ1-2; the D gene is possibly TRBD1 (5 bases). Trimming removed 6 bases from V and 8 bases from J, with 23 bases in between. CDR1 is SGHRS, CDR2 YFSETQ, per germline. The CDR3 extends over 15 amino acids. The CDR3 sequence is CASTQKNTGGEGYTF. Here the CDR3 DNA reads TGCGCCAGCACCCAAAAGAATACGGGGGGAGAAGGCTACACCTTC.

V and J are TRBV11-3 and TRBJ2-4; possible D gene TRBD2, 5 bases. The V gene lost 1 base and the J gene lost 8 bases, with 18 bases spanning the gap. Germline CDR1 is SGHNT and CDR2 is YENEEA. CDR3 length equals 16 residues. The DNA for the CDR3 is TGTGCCAGCAGCTTAGGAGAGCGGACCGCGGAAGACATTCAGTACTTC. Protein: CASSLGERTAEDIQYF.

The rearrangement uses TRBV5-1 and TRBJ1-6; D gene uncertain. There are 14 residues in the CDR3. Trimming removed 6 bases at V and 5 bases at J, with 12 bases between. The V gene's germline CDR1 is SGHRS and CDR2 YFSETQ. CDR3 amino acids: CASKRASDNSPLHF. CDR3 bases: TGCGCCAGCAAGCGGGCCAGCGATAATTCACCCCTCCACTTT.

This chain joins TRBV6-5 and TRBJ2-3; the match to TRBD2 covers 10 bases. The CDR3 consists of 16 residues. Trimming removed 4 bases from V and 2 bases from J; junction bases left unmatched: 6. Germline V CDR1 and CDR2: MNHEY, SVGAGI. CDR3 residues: CASSSSGGRITDTQYF. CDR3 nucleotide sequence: TGTGCCAGCAGTTCTAGCGGGGGCCGAATCACAGATACGCAGTATTTT.

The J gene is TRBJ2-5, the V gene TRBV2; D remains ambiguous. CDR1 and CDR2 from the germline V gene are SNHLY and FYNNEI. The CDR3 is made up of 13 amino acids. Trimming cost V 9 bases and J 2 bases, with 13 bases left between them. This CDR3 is CASLQLSQETQYF. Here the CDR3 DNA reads TGTGCCAGTCTACAGTTGTCGCAAGAGACCCAGTACTTC. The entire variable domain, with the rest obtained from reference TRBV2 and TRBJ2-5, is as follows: EPEVTQTPSHQVTQMGQEVILRCVPISNHLYFYWYRQILGQKVEFLVSFYNNEISEKSEIFDDQFSVERPDGSNFTLKIRSTKLEDSAMYFCASLQLSQETQYFGPGTRLLVL.

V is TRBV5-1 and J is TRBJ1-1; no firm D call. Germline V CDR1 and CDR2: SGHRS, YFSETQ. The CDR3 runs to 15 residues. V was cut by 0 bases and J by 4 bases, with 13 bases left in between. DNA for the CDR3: TGCGCCAGCAGCTTGGTTGGCGCTAGAGGCACTGAAGCTTTCTTT. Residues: CASSLVGARGTEAFF.

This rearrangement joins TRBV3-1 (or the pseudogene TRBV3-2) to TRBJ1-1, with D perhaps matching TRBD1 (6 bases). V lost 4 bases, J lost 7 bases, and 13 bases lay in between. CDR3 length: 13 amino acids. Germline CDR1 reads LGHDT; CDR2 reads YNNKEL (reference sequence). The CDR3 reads CASSLTRGGEAFF. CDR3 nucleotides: TGTGCCAGCAGCCTCACCAGGGGAGGTGAAGCTTTCTTT.

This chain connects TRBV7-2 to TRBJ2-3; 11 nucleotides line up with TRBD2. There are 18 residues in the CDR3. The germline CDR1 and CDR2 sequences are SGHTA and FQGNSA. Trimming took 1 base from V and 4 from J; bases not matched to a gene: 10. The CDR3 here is CASSLGGPLLAGADTQYF. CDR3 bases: TGTGCCAGCAGCTTAGGGGGGCCATTACTAGCGGGAGCAGATACGCAGTATTTT.

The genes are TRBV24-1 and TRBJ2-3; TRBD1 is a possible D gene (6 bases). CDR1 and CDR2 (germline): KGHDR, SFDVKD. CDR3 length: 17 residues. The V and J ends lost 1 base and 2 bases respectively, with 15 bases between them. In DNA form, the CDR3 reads TGTGCCACCAGTGATTTACAACAGGGTTCAGTCACAGATACGCAGTATTTT. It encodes CATSDLQQGSVTDTQYF.